The text below deals with one T cell receptor (beta chain). Method: immunoSEQ multiplex PCR; TCRdb's copy keeps in-frame clones and lacks some. The sample consists of 170,000 or so clones, approximately 93% of them appearing once. The data are from a study of control samples from healthy donors and cancer patients. The sample taken for sequencing was blood. This clonotype was sampled from a woman aged 40 to 55 in good health.

As DNA, the CDR3 is TGTGCCAGTAGTCGGGCTGGGTCAGAAGTTAATGAAAAACTGTTTTTT. It specifies CASSRAGSEVNEKLFF. The V call is TRBV19, the J call TRBJ1-4; unclear D gene. The length of the CDR3 is 16 residues. In germline, CDR1 is LNHDA, CDR2 SQIVND (reference sequence). V lost 5 bases and J lost 4, with 17 bases in between.